Included here is one T cell receptor beta chain sequence, with context. The target of this receptor is not known. The record has no base qualities; no much larger clone is one base away. Library method: the immunoSEQ multiplex PCR assay. In its TCRdb copy, this immuneACCESS table keeps in-frame sequences only and misses some clones. Where compared with another copy, unresolved V genes explain less than half of these, and the others have no known cause. In this sample the table shows 70,000 to 80,000 clones, approximately 92% of which occur a single time. The ten top clones hold about 4% of the sample. These data belong to a study of T cell changes during pregnancy in multiple sclerosis (dated by TCRdb to between 2019 and 2020). In the study overall: The study examined how the T cell repertoire changed over the course of pregnancy in women with multiple sclerosis.

This sample comprised peripheral blood, obtained after pregnancy. The source of this sequence is a female donor in good health, enrolled as a control in a pregnancy study.

In nucleotides, the sequence is TGTGCCAGCCGAACAGGGGGATCTGGAAACACCATATATTTT. This is translated as CASRTGGSGNTIYF. The chain is encoded by TRBV6-6 joined to TRBJ1-3, with 8 junctional bases fitting TRBD1. The CDR3, cysteine through phenylalanine, is 14 amino acids long. The only DNA kept is the CDR3, 42 bases in frame from the first base. Trimming leaves V shorter by 8 bases and J shorter by 1 base, with the junction holding 4 bases beyond the gene matches. Based on the germline V gene (reference sequence), the CDR1 and CDR2 sequences are MNHNY and SVGAGI.